The rows below give T cell receptor beta chains drawn from one sample of a study of long-term antiretroviral therapy in people with HIV. Profiling relied on immunoSEQ multiplex PCR, and the TCRdb table lists in-frame clones only, not all of them. The data contain roughly 19,000 clones, approximately 82% of them singletons. Sequenced material: unsorted PBMCs, taken roughly 2.3 years after starting antiretroviral therapy. These TCRs come from a man aged 40-55 years with HIV. CDR3s include the opening cysteine and the closing phenylalanine or tryptophan. The D gene is left open where the match is weak. The size of a clone is reported for some rows only, either as once, few or many, or as a class for expanded clones.

- | - | TRBJ2-7 | TRBV5-8 | TGTGCCAGCAGCTTGGGGTACGAGCAGTACTTC | CASSLGYEQYF
- | TRBD1 | TRBJ2-7 | TRBV19 | TGTGCCACTAATGGACAGGGTGAATTCGAGCAGTACTTC | CATNGQGEFEQYF
- | - | TRBJ1-2 | TRBV19 | TGTGCCAGTAGTAGACAGGCGACCTCTGGCTACACCTTC | CASSRQATSGYTF
- | TRBD1 | TRBJ2-1 | TRBV7-9 | TGTGCCAGCAGCTCACCCCTAGGGGGACAGGGGAAGAATGAGCAGTTCTTC | CASSSPLGGQGKNEQFF
- | - | TRBJ2-1 | TRBV29-1 | TGCAGCGTGGGGACTCTACTCGATAACAATGAGCAGTTCTTC | CSVGTLLDNNEQFF
once | TRBD1 | TRBJ2-5 | TRBV5-1 | TGCGCCAGCAGGGAGGACAGGGGGCAAGAGACCCAGTACTTC | CASREDRGQETQYF
- | TRBD1 | TRBJ1-4 | TRBV18 | TGTGCCAGCTCACCAAACAGGGGCGGAACTAATGAAAAACTGTTTTTT | CASSPNRGGTNEKLFF
- | TRBD2 | TRBJ2-7 | TRBV10-3 | TGTGCCATCAGTGTCGGAGCGGGGGCCTACGAGCAGTACTTC | CAISVGAGAYEQYF
- | - | TRBJ2-3 | TRBV18 | TGTGCCAGCTCACCACCGGACGCCTGGAGAACGCAGTATTTT | CASSPPDAWRTQYF
- | - | TRBJ2-1 | TRBV7-9 | TGTGCCAGCAGCCAGGGGGGCAGGGGGGATGTATATGAGCAGTTCTTC | CASSQGGRGDVYEQFF
- | - | TRBJ2-7 | TRBV6-6 | TGTGCCAGCAGTTACACTAAAACCGAGCAGTACTTC | CASSYTKTEQYF
- | - | TRBJ2-3 | TRBV18 | TGTGCCAGCTCACCACGGTACACAGATACGCAGTATTTT | CASSPRYTDTQYF
- | TRBD2 | TRBJ2-5 | TRBV5-6 | TGTGCCAGCAGCTTCCAGACTAGCGGGAGATTTCAAGAGACCCAGTACTTC | CASSFQTSGRFQETQYF
- | - | TRBJ2-3 | TRBV29-1 | TGCAGCGTTGGACAGCCAAGCACAGATACGCAGTATTTT | CSVGQPSTDTQYF
- | - | TRBJ1-2 | TRBV10-3 | TGTGCCATCAGTGAGTTTGATAACTATGGCTACACCTTC | CAISEFDNYGYTF
- | - | TRBJ1-4 | TRBV5-4 | TGTGCCAGCAGCTTCGGGGTCCCGTCAACTAATGAAAAACTGTTTTTT | CASSFGVPSTNEKLFF
- | TRBD2 | TRBJ2-3 | TRBV9 | TGTGCCAGCAGCGTGACTCCGGGACTAGCGCCGCAGTATTTT | CASSVTPGLAPQYF
- | TRBD2 | TRBJ2-1 | TRBV2 | TGTGCCAGCAGTGCCGGGGGGACCTACAATGAGCAGTTCTTC | CASSAGGTYNEQFF
- | TRBD2 | TRBJ2-2 | TRBV7-2 | TGTGCCTTGGGACTAGCGGGAGTGGGGACCGGGGAGCTGTTTTTT | CALGLAGVGTGELFF
- | - | TRBJ1-1 | TRBV7-9 | TGTGCCAGCAACGACTTTGGGTCTGAAGCTTTCTTT | CASNDFGSEAFF
- | - | TRBJ2-1 | TRBV5-1 | TGCGCCAGCATCCCTCCCCTGGGCAATGAGCAGTTCTTC | CASIPPLGNEQFF
- | - | TRBJ2-5 | TRBV5-4 | TGTGCCAGCAGCTTAAGAGGGGGGAAGGAGACCCAGTACTTC | CASSLRGGKETQYF
- | TRBD1 | TRBJ1-1 | TRBV9 | TGTGCCAGCAGCGTAGATCCGGGACAGACCATGAACACTGAAGCTTTCTTT | CASSVDPGQTMNTEAFF
- | - | TRBJ1-2 | TRBV19 | TGTGCCAGTACCCGAAGTGGGGCCGGCTATGGCTACACCTTC | CASTRSGAGYGYTF
- | - | TRBJ1-5 | TRBV19 | TGTGCCAGTAGTATCCCCAGCTTTAGCAATCAGCCCCAGCATTTT | CASSIPSFSNQPQHF
- | - | TRBJ1-2 | TRBV5-4 | TGTGCCAGCAGCTTGGAAGTAACAGGCTATGGCTACACCTTC | CASSLEVTGYGYTF
- | - | TRBJ2-1 | TRBV9 | TGTGCCAGCACCGCCCTAGGGGGCTCCTACAATGAGCAGTTCTTC | CASTALGGSYNEQFF
once | TRBD1 | TRBJ2-7 | TRBV30 | TGTGCCTGGAGTGTACGCGGACAGGGGGACTACGAGCAGTACTTC | CAWSVRGQGDYEQYF
- | TRBD1 | TRBJ2-7 | TRBV27 | TGTGCCAGCAGTCCGGAACCCCCAGGGACAGGGGGCTGGTACGAGCAGTACTTC | CASSPEPPGTGGWYEQYF
- | TRBD1 | TRBJ1-1 | TRBV27 | TGTGCCAGCAGTTTAGGGACAGGGGAAGTGGGGGGAGCTTTCTTT | CASSLGTGEVGGAFF
- | - | TRBJ1-1 | TRBV11-2 | TGTGCCAGCAGCTCCCGGGCCTGGAACACTGAAGCTTTCTTT | CASSSRAWNTEAFF
medium-sized | - | TRBJ2-7 | TRBV5-6 | TGTGCCAGCAGCTTGGGAACGGGGGTCTTCTACGAGCAGTACTTC | CASSLGTGVFYEQYF
- | - | TRBJ1-6 | TRBV19 | TGTGCCAGTAGAAAAAACAGGGATCAGAGCTCCTATAATTCACCCCTCCACTTT | CASRKNRDQSSYNSPLHF
- | TRBD1 | TRBJ2-7 | TRBV5-5 | TGTGCCAGCAGCCGGGGACAGCCTTTACTCTACGAGCAGTACTTC | CASSRGQPLLYEQYF
- | - | TRBJ1-5 | TRBV19 | TGTGCCAGTAGTAACGGACAGAGCAATCAGCCCCAGCATTTT | CASSNGQSNQPQHF
- | TRBD2 | TRBJ2-5 | TRBV7-9 | TGTGCCAGCAGCTTTGGGGGACTAGCGGGACAAAAAACCGGTGAGACCCAGTACTTC | CASSFGGLAGQKTGETQYF
- | - | TRBJ2-1 | TRBV27 | TGTGCCAGCAGTTGGGGGACCTACAATGAGCAGTTCTTC | CASSWGTYNEQFF
- | TRBD1 | TRBJ2-5 | TRBV6-5 | TGTGCCAGCAGTTACGGGACAGGGGCTGCCCAGTACTTC | CASSYGTGAAQYF
- | TRBD2 | TRBJ2-1 | TRBV5-4 | TGTGCCAGCAGCTTGAGCGGGGGGAACTACAATGAGCAGTTCTTC | CASSLSGGNYNEQFF
- | - | TRBJ2-7 | TRBV5-8 | TGTGCCGACAAGGGTGGAGAGTCGTTGAGGGCGGAGCAGTACTTC | CADKGGESLRAEQYF
- | - | TRBJ2-1 | TRBV29-1 | TGCAGCGTTGAAGAGGCGGGGCCTAGCGCACGGGGGAATGAGCAGTTCTTC | CSVEEAGPSARGNEQFF
- | - | TRBJ2-3 | TRBV19 | TGTGCCAGTAGAGATGTAGGGGAGGAAGATACGCAGTATTTT | CASRDVGEEDTQYF
- | - | TRBJ1-6 | TRBV25-1 | TGTGCCAGCAGTGAATTGGCAGGGAATTCACCCCTCCACTTT | CASSELAGNSPLHF
- | - | TRBJ1-1 | TRBV7-9 | TGTGCCAGCAGCGGGACACTGAACACTGAAGCTTTCTTT | CASSGTLNTEAFF
- | - | TRBJ1-3 | TRBV7-8 | TGTGCCAGCAGCTCCGCCCCGACAGCCTCTGGAAACACCATATATTTT | CASSSAPTASGNTIYF
- | - | TRBJ2-3 | TRBV9 | TGTGCCAGCAGCGTGGGGATTGGGGTAGATACGCAGTATTTT | CASSVGIGVDTQYF
- | - | TRBJ2-5 | TRBV15 | TGTGCCACCAGCAGACTATCAGACCCCGAGGCCCAGTACTTC | CATSRLSDPEAQYF